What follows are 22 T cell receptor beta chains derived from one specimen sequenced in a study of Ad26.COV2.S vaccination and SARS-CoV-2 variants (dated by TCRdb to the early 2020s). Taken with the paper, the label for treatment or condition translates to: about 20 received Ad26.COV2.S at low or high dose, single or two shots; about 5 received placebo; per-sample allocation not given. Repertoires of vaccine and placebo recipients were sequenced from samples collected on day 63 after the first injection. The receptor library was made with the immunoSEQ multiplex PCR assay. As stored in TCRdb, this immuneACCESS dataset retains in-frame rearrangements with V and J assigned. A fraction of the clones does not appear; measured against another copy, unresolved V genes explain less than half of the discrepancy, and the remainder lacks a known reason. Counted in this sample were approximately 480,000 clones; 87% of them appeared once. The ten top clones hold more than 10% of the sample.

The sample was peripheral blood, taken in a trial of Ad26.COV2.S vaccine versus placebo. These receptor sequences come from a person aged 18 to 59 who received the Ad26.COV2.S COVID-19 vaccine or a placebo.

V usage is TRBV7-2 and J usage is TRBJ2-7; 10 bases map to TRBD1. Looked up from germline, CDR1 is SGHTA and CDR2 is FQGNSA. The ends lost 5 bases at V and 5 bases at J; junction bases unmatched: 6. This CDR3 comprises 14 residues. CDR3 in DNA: TGTGCCAGCAGCCCAGACAGGGGGCGAGACGAGCAGTACTTC. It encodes CASSPDRGRDEQYF.

The CDR3 here is CASRQELVDEQFF. The CDR3 region has the DNA TGTGCCAGCAGGCAGGAGCTTGTCGATGAGCAGTTCTTC. The rearrangement joins TRBV5-4 to TRBJ2-1; no firm D call. V dropped 5 bases and J dropped 8 bases, with 14 bases sitting between them. The V gene's germline CDR1 is SGHNT and CDR2 YYREEE (reference sequence). The CDR3 runs to 13 residues.

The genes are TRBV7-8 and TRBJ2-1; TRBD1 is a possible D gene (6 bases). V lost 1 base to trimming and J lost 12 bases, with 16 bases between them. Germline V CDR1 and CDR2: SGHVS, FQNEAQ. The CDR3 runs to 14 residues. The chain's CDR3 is CASSLVPQGFWQFF. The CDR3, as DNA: TGTGCCAGCAGCTTAGTACCTCAGGGGTTCTGGCAGTTCTTC.

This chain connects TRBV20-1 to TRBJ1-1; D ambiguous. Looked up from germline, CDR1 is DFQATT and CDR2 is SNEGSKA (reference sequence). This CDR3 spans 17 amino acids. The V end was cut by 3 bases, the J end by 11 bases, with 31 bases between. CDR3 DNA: TGCAGTGCTAGTCACCCCGGGCCCCTGTTTTTCGGAAGCGGGGCTTTCTTT. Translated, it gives CSASHPGPLFFGSGAFF.

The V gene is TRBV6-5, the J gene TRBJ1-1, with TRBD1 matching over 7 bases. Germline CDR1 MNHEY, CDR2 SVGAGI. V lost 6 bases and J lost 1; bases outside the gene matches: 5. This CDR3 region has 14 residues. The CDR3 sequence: CASRPGQTNTEAFF. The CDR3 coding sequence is TGTGCCAGCAGGCCGGGACAGACGAACACTGAAGCTTTCTTT.

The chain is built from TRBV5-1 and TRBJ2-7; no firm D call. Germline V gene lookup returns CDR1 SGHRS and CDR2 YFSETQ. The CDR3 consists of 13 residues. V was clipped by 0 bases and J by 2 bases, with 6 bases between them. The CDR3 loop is CASSLVGPYEQYF. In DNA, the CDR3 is TGCGCCAGCAGCTTGGTTGGACCCTACGAGCAGTACTTC.

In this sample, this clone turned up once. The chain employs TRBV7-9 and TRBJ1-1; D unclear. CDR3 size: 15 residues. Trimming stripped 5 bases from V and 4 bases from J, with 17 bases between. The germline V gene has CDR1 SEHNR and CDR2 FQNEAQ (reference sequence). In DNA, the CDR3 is TGTGCCAGCAGCCCACGCGGGCGGGAAAGCACTGAAGCTTTCTTT. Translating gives CASSPRGRESTEAFF.

CDR3 in DNA: TGTGCCAGCAGTGATTTATTGGTAGCGGGAGTGCCCGGGGAGCTGTTTTTT. Its translation is CASSDLLVAGVPGELFF. This chain uses TRBV6-1 with TRBJ2-2; 9 nucleotides agree with TRBD2. CDR1 is MNHNS, CDR2 SASEGT, per germline. The V and J ends lost 3 bases and 6 bases, in that order; junction bases with no gene match: 11. This CDR3 spans 17 amino acids.

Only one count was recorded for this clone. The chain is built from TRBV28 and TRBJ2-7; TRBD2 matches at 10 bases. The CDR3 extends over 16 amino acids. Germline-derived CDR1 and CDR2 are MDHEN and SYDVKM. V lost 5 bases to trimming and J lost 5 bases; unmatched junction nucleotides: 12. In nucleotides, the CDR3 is TGTGCCAGCAGTCGCTGGACTAGCGGCTCATGGGACGAGCAGTACTTC. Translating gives CASSRWTSGSWDEQYF.

The CDR3 sequence is CASSQQDSNTGELFF. CDR3 DNA sequence: TGTGCCAGCAGCCAACAGGACAGTAACACCGGGGAGCTGTTTTTT. This chain links TRBV9 with TRBJ2-2, with D perhaps TRBD1 (6 bases). The CDR3 consists of 15 residues. Between the trimmed V and J ends, which lost 4 bases and 2 bases, there was a span of 12 bases. In germline, CDR1 is SGDLS, CDR2 YYNGEE.

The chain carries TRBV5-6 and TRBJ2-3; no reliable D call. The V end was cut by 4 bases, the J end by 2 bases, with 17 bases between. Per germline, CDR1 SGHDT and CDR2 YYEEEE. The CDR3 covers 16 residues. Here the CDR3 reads CASSGVGAIATDTQYF. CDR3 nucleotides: TGTGCCAGCAGCGGGGTGGGCGCAATTGCCACAGATACGCAGTATTTT.

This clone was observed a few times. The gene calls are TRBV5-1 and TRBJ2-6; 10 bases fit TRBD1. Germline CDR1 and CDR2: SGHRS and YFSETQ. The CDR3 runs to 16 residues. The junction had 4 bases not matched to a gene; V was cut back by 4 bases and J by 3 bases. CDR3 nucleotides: TGCGCCAGCAGCCTGACAGGGGGCCTTGGGGCCAACGTCCTGACTTTC. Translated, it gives CASSLTGGLGANVLTF.

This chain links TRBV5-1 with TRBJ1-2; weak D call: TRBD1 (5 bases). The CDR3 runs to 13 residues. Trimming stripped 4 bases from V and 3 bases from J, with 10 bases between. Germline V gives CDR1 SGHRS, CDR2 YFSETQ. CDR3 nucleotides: TGCGCCAGCAGCCTGAGGGGCTACTATGGCTACACCTTC. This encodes CASSLRGYYGYTF.

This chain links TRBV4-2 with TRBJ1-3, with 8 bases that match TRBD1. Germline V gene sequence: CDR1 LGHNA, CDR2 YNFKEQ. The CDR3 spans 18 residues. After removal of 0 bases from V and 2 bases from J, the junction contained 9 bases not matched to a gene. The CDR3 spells CASSQDLGADRAGNTIYF. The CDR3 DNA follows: TGTGCCAGCAGCCAAGATCTTGGCGCGGACAGGGCTGGAAACACCATATATTTT.

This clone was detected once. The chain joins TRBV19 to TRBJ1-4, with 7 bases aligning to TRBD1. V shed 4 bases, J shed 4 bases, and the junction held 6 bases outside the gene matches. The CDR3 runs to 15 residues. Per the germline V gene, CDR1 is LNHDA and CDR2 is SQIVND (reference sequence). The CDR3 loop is CASSTGQLNNEKLFF. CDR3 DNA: TGTGCCAGTAGTACGGGACAGCTCAATAATGAAAAACTGTTTTTT.

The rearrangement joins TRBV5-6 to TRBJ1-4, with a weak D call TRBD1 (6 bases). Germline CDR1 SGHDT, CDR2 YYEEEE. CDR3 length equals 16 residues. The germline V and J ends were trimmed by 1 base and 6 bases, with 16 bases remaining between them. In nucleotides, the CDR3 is TGTGCCAGCAGCTTGAAAACGACAGGACGAGATGAAAAACTGTTTTTT. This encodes CASSLKTTGRDEKLFF.

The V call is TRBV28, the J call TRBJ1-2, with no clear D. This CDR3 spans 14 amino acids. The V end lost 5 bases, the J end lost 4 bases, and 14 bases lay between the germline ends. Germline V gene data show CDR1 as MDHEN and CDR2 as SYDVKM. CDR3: CASSLTVFSYGYTF. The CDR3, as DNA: TGTGCCAGCAGTCTAACAGTTTTCAGCTATGGCTACACCTTC.

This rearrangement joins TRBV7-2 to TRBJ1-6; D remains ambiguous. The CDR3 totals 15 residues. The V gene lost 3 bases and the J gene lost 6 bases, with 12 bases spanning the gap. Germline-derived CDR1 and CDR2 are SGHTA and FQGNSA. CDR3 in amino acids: CASSFRPAPNSPLHF. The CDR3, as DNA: TGTGCCAGCAGCTTCAGGCCTGCCCCTAATTCACCCCTCCACTTT.

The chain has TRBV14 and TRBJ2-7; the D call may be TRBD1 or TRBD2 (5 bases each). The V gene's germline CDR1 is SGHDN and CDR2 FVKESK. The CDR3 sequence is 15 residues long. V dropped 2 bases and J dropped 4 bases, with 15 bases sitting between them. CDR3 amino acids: CASSQKGTFEYEQYF. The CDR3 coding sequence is TGTGCCAGCAGCCAAAAAGGGACCTTCGAATACGAGCAGTACTTC.

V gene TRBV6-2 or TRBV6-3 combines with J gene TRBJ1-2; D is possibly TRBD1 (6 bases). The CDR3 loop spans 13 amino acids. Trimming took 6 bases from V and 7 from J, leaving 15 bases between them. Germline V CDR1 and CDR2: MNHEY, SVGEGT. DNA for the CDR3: TGTGCCAGCAGCCCAACGACAGGTGGTGGCTACACCTTC. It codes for CASSPTTGGGYTF.

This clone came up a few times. The CDR3 DNA sequence: TGCAGCGTTGTCACCCTGGGGGGGGCATTTGGCTACACCTTC. It translates to CSVVTLGGAFGYTF. The rearrangement links TRBV29-1 to TRBJ1-2; tentative D call: TRBD1 (6 bases). The CDR3 sequence is 14 residues long. The germline gives CDR1 SQVTM, CDR2 ANQGSEA. V shed 4 bases and J shed 7 bases, with 19 bases lying between them. The full variable domain, with the rest looked up from reference TRBV29-1 and TRBJ1-2, is SAVISQKPSRDICQRGTSLTIQCQVDSQVTMMFWYRQQPGQSLTLIATANQGSEATYESGFVIDKFPISRPNLTFSTLTVSNMSPEDSSIYLCSVVTLGGAFGYTFGSGTRLTVV.

In nucleotides, the CDR3 is TGTGCCAGCAGCCAAGATGACACCTCTGAAGCTTTCTTT. It encodes CASSQDDTSEAFF. This chain links TRBV4-2 with TRBJ1-1; no clear D. V lost 0 bases to trimming and J lost 6 bases, with 8 bases between them. The length of the CDR3 is 13 residues. The V gene's germline CDR1 is LGHNA and CDR2 YNFKEQ.